This T cell receptor (beta chain) was identified during a study of T cells expressing NK-cell markers. Study results and limitations: It remained uncertain whether the expanded NKG2C+ T cell clones were specific for HCMV antigens. Several donors likewise had their CD3+CD56-NKG2C+ fraction led by these clonotypes.

UMI-tagged 5'RACE template switching yielded the TCR beta cDNA. From its re-call of the 5' RACE reads, TCRdb lists each CDR3 protein once, without DNA. This sample's table reports about 170,000 distinct CDR3 sequences. In regard to this clonotype: Its specificity is unknown.

This CDR3 is built from 13 residues. This rearrangement joins TRBV12-3 or TRBV12-4 to TRBJ1-1. The source material was blood T cells: a sorted CD56 or NKG2C T cell subset, CD4+ or CD8+ T cells, or bulk PBMC T cells (not recorded which). The TCR comes from a man aged 18 to 70 in good health. The CDR3 region is CASSPLIGTEAFF.